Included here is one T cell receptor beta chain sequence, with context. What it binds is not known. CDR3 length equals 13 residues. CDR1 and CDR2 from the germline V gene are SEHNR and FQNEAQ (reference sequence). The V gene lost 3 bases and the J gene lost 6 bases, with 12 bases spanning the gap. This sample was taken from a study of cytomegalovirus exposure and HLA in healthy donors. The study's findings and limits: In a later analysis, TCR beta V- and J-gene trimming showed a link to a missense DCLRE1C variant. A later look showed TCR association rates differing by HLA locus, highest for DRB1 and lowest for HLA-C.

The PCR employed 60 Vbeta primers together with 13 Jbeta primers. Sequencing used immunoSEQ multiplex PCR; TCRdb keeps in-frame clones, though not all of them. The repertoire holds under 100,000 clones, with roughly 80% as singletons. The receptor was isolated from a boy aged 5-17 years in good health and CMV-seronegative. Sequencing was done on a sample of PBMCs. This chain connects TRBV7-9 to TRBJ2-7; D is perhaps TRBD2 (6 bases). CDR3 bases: TGTGCCAGCAGCTTCGGGAGCGGAGTCGAGCAGTACTTC. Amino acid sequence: CASSFGSGVEQYF.